This T cell receptor (beta chain) was sequenced for a study of cytomegalovirus exposure and HLA in healthy donors. The wider study: The early release's HLA-typed donors yielded some 85 million unique TCRs.

On this clone: At one end, the junction sequence differs from germline, possibly due to a read error. Additional DNA sequences in this sample encode the identical CDR3.

PCR employed 60 Vbeta and 13 Jbeta primers. TCRdb's copy holds only in-frame clones and misses some; the assay was immunoSEQ multiplex PCR. The profile shows some 120,000 clones, roughly 78% of them singletons. The TCR originated in a man between 25 and 39 years old in good health and CMV-seropositive. Material: PBMCs.

CDR3 sequence: CASSGPTGTDTQYF. The DNA of the CDR3 is TGCGCCAGTAGTGGGCCCACAGGGACAGATACGCAGTATTTT. The chain recombines TRBV10-1 with TRBJ2-3; D is perhaps TRBD1 (6 bases). CDR3 length equals 14 residues. Germline CDR1 and CDR2: WNHNN and SYGVQD (reference sequence).